The 22 T cell receptor beta chains below all came from one sample that was sequenced in a study of beta chain features in type 1 diabetes. Investigators reverse transcribed all isolated RNA, so they sequenced expressed TCRB transcripts. Produced via immunoSEQ multiplex PCR; TCRdb's table is partial and in-frame only. The data hold approximately 170,000 clones, with 7.5% to 10% observed a single time. The sample consisted of central memory CD4+ T cells from blood. Receptor source: a woman in her late teens or twenties in good health.

This clone appeared a few times. CDR3 protein: CASSLEGQGRETQYF. The CDR3 bases are TGTGCCAGCAGCTTAGAGGGACAGGGGCGGGAGACCCAGTACTTC. The chain is built from TRBV7-2 and TRBJ2-5, with 10 bases lining up with TRBD1. Germline CDR1 and CDR2: SGHTA and FQGNSA. CDR3 length equals 15 residues. The J segment lost 5 bases and the V segment lost 1 base, leaving 4 bases of the junction unmatched.

This chain joins TRBV7-9 and TRBJ2-5; 7 bases are a match to TRBD1. CDR3 length: 13 residues. Germline V gene sequence: CDR1 SEHNR, CDR2 FQNEAQ (reference sequence). J lost 4 bases, V lost 5 bases, and 4 bases had no gene match. CDR3 bases: TGTGCCAGCAGCCGGGACAGAAGAGAGACCCAGTACTTC. It specifies CASSRDRRETQYF.

The V gene is TRBV11-3, the J gene TRBJ2-1; 14 bases fit TRBD2. CDR1 and CDR2 (germline): SGHNT, YENEEA. The junction had 4 bases not matched to a gene; V was cut back by 6 bases and J by 9 bases. The CDR3 contains 14 residues. The CDR3 DNA reads TGTGCCAGCAGTTCTGGACTAGCGGGAGGTGAGCAGTTCTTC. It specifies CASSSGLAGGEQFF.

The rearrangement uses TRBV5-4 and TRBJ2-1; 9 bases map to TRBD2. The CDR3 sequence is 15 residues long. Per the germline V gene, CDR1 is SGHNT and CDR2 is YYREEE (reference sequence). The V and J ends lost 0 bases and 6 bases, in that order; junction bases with no gene match: 4. The CDR3 sequence: CASSLGGLAPNEQFF. The CDR3 DNA reads as TGTGCCAGCAGCTTGGGGGGACTAGCCCCCAATGAGCAGTTCTTC.

This clone turned up a few times. The CDR3 loop is CASSLISTEAFF. The CDR3 coding sequence is TGTGCCAGCAGCCTCATCAGCACTGAAGCTTTCTTT. The V and J genes are TRBV7-6 and TRBJ1-1; D gene ambiguous. The CDR3 consists of 12 residues. The ends were cut back, 5 bases at V and 4 bases at J, with 8 bases in the middle. Germline V CDR1 and CDR2: SGHVS, FNYEAQ. The full variable domain, with the rest looked up from reference TRBV7-6 and TRBJ1-1, is GAGVSQSPRYKVTKRGQDVALRCDPISGHVSLYWYRQALGQGPEFLTYFNYEAQQDKSGLPNDRFSAERPEGSISTLTIQRTEQRDSAMYRCASSLISTEAFFGQGTRLTVV.

This clone showed up just a few times. This chain joins TRBV11-2 and TRBJ1-6, with unresolved D. V lost 8 bases and J 9 bases, leaving 17 bases between the germline ends. CDR1 and CDR2 (germline): SGHAT, FQNNGV. The CDR3 has 14 amino acids. The CDR3, as DNA: TGTGCCAGCCGCAAAGACACGGGAACTTCACCCCTCCACTTT. It yields the protein CASRKDTGTSPLHF.

The sample holds many counts of this clone. The rearrangement links TRBV5-1 to TRBJ2-5, with 10 positions matching TRBD2. CDR3 size: 15 residues. Germline V gene lookup returns CDR1 SGHRS and CDR2 YFSETQ. V lost 5 bases and J lost 4; bases outside the gene matches: 8. In DNA form, the CDR3 reads TGCGCCAGCAGATATGGACTAGCGGATGCAGAGACCCAGTACTTC. It is translated as CASRYGLADAETQYF.

J is TRBJ2-5 and V is TRBV5-1; TRBD1 agrees at 8 bases. The CDR3 sequence is 14 residues long. CDR1 SGHRS and CDR2 YFSETQ come from the germline V gene. The V gene end was trimmed by 4 bases and the J gene end by 1 base; junction bases not matched to a gene: 3. As DNA, the CDR3 is TGCGCCAGCAGCAACGGACAGGGCCAAGAGACCCAGTACTTC. It specifies CASSNGQGQETQYF.

This clone occurred a few times. The chain joins TRBV11-2 to TRBJ2-2; TRBD1 matches at 8 bases. CDR3 length: 18 amino acids. CDR1 and CDR2 (germline): SGHAT, FQNNGV. Germline trimming cut 5 bases from V and 2 bases from J; bases unmatched to any gene: 13. CDR3 DNA: TGTGCCAGCAGCCTGCACTCTCGCGGACAGGGTAACACCGGGGAGCTGTTTTTT. It translates to CASSLHSRGQGNTGELFF.

This clone was recorded a few times. The chain recombines TRBV2 with TRBJ2-7, with D maybe TRBD1 (5 bases). V gave up 5 bases and J gave up 5 bases, with 13 bases separating them. The length of the CDR3 is 13 residues. Germline V gene sequence: CDR1 SNHLY, CDR2 FYNNEI. The CDR3 loop reads CASSLETADEQYF. DNA of the CDR3: TGTGCCAGCAGTCTCGAGACAGCTGACGAGCAGTACTTC.

The chain is built from TRBV7-2 and TRBJ2-3, with 7 bases aligning to TRBD1. This CDR3 has 12 residues. Looked up from germline, CDR1 is SGHTA and CDR2 is FQGNSA. Trimming at V came to 5 bases and at J to 9 bases, leaving 5 bases not matched to a gene. CDR3 coding DNA: TGTGCCAGCAGCCCCGACAGGGAAACGCAGTATTTT. Translated, it gives CASSPDRETQYF.

This clone was recorded a few times. The chain is built from TRBV11-2 and TRBJ1-5; unclear D gene. Trimming took off 1 base at V and 6 bases at J, with 13 bases between the two ends. Germline V gives CDR1 SGHAT, CDR2 FQNNGV. There are 15 residues in the CDR3. Written as DNA, the CDR3 is TGTGCCAGCAGCTTAGGTTTGGGAGACGGTCAGCCCCAGCATTTT. Translation: CASSLGLGDGQPQHF.

This clone was seen only a few times. V is TRBV4-1 and J is TRBJ2-1; D possibly corresponds to TRBD2 (6 bases). This CDR3 has 16 amino acids. From germline, CDR1 is MGHRA and CDR2 YSYEKL. V lost 4 bases and J lost 3, with 16 bases in between. The CDR3 nucleotides are TGCGCCAGCAGCCCAGGACGGGGGTTTAACTACAATGAGCAGTTCTTC. Protein product: CASSPGRGFNYNEQFF.

The chain carries TRBV15 and TRBJ2-7; a possible D gene is TRBD2 (6 bases). The CDR3 is made up of 15 amino acids. Per the germline V gene, CDR1 is LNHNV and CDR2 is YYDKDF (reference sequence). Trimming took off 0 bases at V and 4 bases at J, with 13 bases between the two ends. CDR3 sequence: CATSRDRNSGYEQYF. The DNA of the CDR3 is TGTGCCACCAGCAGAGATCGGAATAGCGGATACGAGCAGTACTTC.

V is TRBV2 and J is TRBJ1-1; 7 bases align to TRBD1. This CDR3 is built from 13 residues. V was pared by 4 bases and J by 7 bases, with 6 bases of the junction left unmatched. Germline assignment: CDR1 SNHLY and CDR2 FYNNEI. CDR3 residues: CASSGQGINEAFF. CDR3 DNA: TGTGCCAGCAGTGGACAGGGAATAAATGAAGCTTTCTTT. The variable domain in full, with the rest retrieved from reference TRBV2 and TRBJ1-1, is EPEVTQTPSHQVTQMGQEVILRCVPISNHLYFYWYRQILGQKVEFLVSFYNNEISEKSEIFDDQFSVERPDGSNFTLKIRSTKLEDSAMYFCASSGQGINEAFFGQGTRLTVV.

The table lists this clone with many counts. V gene TRBV27 combines with J gene TRBJ2-2; D perhaps matches TRBD1 (6 bases). The germline V gene encodes CDR1 MNHEY and CDR2 SMNVEV (reference sequence). V was shortened by 4 bases and J by 6 bases, with 9 bases between the two germline ends. The CDR3 length is 13 residues. CDR3 bases: TGTGCCAGCAGTTCAGGGGCGGCCGGGGAGCTGTTTTTT. Residues: CASSSGAAGELFF.

The chain couples TRBV5-1 to TRBJ2-3, with D possibly matching TRBD1 (6 bases). CDR3 length: 16 amino acids. Germline V lookup: CDR1 SGHRS, CDR2 YFSETQ. The V and J ends lost 5 bases and 0 bases respectively, with 16 bases between them. This chain's CDR3 is CASSYAGDPSTDTQYF. The CDR3 DNA reads TGCGCCAGCAGTTACGCAGGGGATCCAAGCACAGATACGCAGTATTTT.

This clone has a count of ten or more. V usage is TRBV14 and J usage is TRBJ1-1; 9 nucleotides match TRBD1. The J segment lost 1 base and the V segment lost 5 bases, leaving 8 bases of the junction unmatched. The CDR3 consists of 16 residues. CDR1 and CDR2 (germline): SGHDN, FVKESK. CDR3: CASSDVRTGENTEAFF. The DNA for the CDR3 is TGTGCCAGCAGCGACGTCCGGACAGGGGAGAACACTGAAGCTTTCTTT.

This chain uses TRBV14 with TRBJ2-5, with 8 bases lining up with TRBD1. CDR3 size: 14 residues. CDR1 is SGHDN and CDR2 is FVKESK in the germline V gene. The ends lost 0 bases at V and 3 bases at J; junction bases unmatched: 0. The CDR3 region is CASSQEDREETQYF. CDR3 coding DNA: TGTGCCAGCAGCCAAGAGGACAGGGAAGAGACCCAGTACTTC.

This chain links TRBV25-1 with TRBJ1-3; weak D call: TRBD1 (5 bases). Germline CDR1 is MGHDK and CDR2 is SYGVNS. Trimming shortened V by 1 base and J by 0 bases, and 10 bases separated the two germline ends. CDR3 size: 16 residues. CDR3 sequence (DNA): TGTGCCAGCAGTGAATGGGGCGGAAACTCTGGAAACACCATATATTTT. Amino acid sequence: CASSEWGGNSGNTIYF. The full variable domain, rest sourced from reference TRBV25-1 and TRBJ1-3, is EADIYQTPRYLVIGTGKKITLECSQTMGHDKMYWYQQDPGMELHLIHYSYGVNSTEKGDLSSESTVSRIRTEHFPLTLESARPSHTSQYLCASSEWGGNSGNTIYFGEGSWLTVV.

There are a few counts of this clone. The CDR3: CASSLSVSEETQYF. In DNA form, the CDR3 reads TGTGCCAGCAGTTTATCCGTGTCCGAGGAGACCCAGTACTTC. This rearrangement joins TRBV27 to TRBJ2-5; no clear D. From germline, CDR1 is MNHEY and CDR2 SMNVEV (reference sequence). The V end lost 0 bases, the J end lost 5 bases, and 10 bases lay between the germline ends. The CDR3 runs to 14 residues.

This chain uses TRBV9 with TRBJ2-7, with a possible D match to TRBD1 (5 bases). The length of the CDR3 is 14 residues. CDR1 and CDR2 from the germline V gene are SGDLS and YYNGEE. Trimming stripped 3 bases from V and 0 bases from J, with 10 bases between. Written as DNA, the CDR3 is TGTGCCAGCAGCGACTCAGGGCACTCCTACGAGCAGTACTTC. Its translation: CASSDSGHSYEQYF. The full variable domain, rest sourced from reference TRBV9 and TRBJ2-7, is DSGVTQTPKHLITATGQRVTLRCSPRSGDLSVYWYQQSLDQGLQFLIQYYNGEERAKGNILERFSAQQFPDLHSELNLSSLELGDSALYFCASSDSGHSYEQYFGPGTRLTVT.